These T cell receptor beta chains were read from a single sample in a study of cytomegalovirus exposure and HLA in healthy donors. TCRdb's table, derived via immunoSEQ multiplex PCR, lists solely in-frame clones and lacks some. The repertoire holds under 200,000 clones, approximately 80% seen once, with 1.5% to 2% in the top ten. What was sequenced was PBMCs. The receptors were sampled from a woman aged 18-30 years in good health and CMV-seronegative. Each CDR3 is given with its conserved first and last residue. Each record gives: J gene, V gene, CDR3 protein.

TRBJ1-1 TRBV6-6 CASSRTGTEAFF
TRBJ2-1 TRBV29-1 CSVYTSRAGATEQFF
TRBJ2-1 TRBV30 CAWHDLAGFNEQFF
TRBJ2-3 TRBV30 CAWGGPAGEIDTQYF
TRBJ2-4 TRBV7-2 CASSLDRVAKNIQYF
TRBJ1-4 TRBV7-9 CASSLLRGSNEKLFF
TRBJ2-1 TRBV9 CASSVSFDEQFF
TRBJ2-2 TRBV6-5 CASSPGGPGELFF
TRBJ1-1 TRBV4-3 CASSQDSTGSGITEAFF
TRBJ2-7 TRBV7-9 CASSYTGTEYEQYF
TRBJ1-1 TRBV27 CASSLRDRGAEAFF
TRBJ2-1 TRBV11-2 CASSLAGYEQARYNEQFF
TRBJ2-7 TRBV11-2 CASRPGTSTYEQYF
TRBJ1-3 TRBV4-3 CASSQDLFSGNTIYF
TRBJ2-1 TRBV18 CASSPAQGQVPNEQFF
TRBJ2-2 TRBV13 CASNLAGDTGELFF
TRBJ1-1 TRBV6-5 CASNRRKDTEAFF
TRBJ2-7 TRBV29-1 CSVVKNLAGGPWEQYF
TRBJ1-5 TRBV6-1 CASSVGVGRPNQPQHF
TRBJ2-1 TRBV21-1 CASSKGHPGGAINEQFF
TRBJ1-4 TRBV2 CASSERQNNEKLFF
TRBJ2-3 TRBV4-3 CASSSNKGDTQYF
TRBJ2-7 TRBV7-2 CASSSQIRQGQQYF
TRBJ1-6 TRBV30 CAWSIGQGNSPLHF
TRBJ2-3 TRBV4-3 CASSHPGSSQYF
TRBJ2-2 TRBV4-3 CASSQASRRGLQPGELFF
TRBJ2-5 TRBV11-2 CASSFSPDPGETQYF
TRBJ1-5 TRBV11-2 CASSSTGGGQPQHF
TRBJ2-3 TRBV15 CATRPSGASTDTQYF
TRBJ1-2 TRBV6-5 CASTPTGMGGYTF
TRBJ2-3 TRBV11-2 CASSLGHSGMWDTRYF
TRBJ2-7 TRBV2 CASHEGGEQYF
TRBJ2-7 TRBV27 CASSLARGNTYEQYF
TRBJ1-1 TRBV5-1 CASSLGQGGTMNTEAFF
TRBJ1-1 TRBV27 CASNSRPFIGVEDTEAFF
TRBJ2-5 TRBV28 CASSLLWGGSGKREYF
TRBJ1-2 TRBV7-6 CASSLAPFADGYTF
TRBJ2-5 TRBV7-2 CASTPGGGRGGETQYF
TRBJ1-2 TRBV19 CASRTVTNYGYTF
TRBJ1-2 TRBV6-1 CASTPGLLRDGYTF
TRBJ1-3 TRBV4-3 CASSQSGNTIYF
TRBJ2-3 TRBV7-6 CASSLDRPTDTQYF
TRBJ2-5 TRBV4-2 CASSQGTETQETQYF
TRBJ1-1 TRBV7-2 CASSLVGGKGGEAFF